This TCR beta chain stems from a study of cytotoxic CD8 clonotypes in ibrutinib-treated CLL. The repertoire was sequenced with immunoSEQ multiplex PCR; TCRdb's copy has only in-frame clones and lacks some. Of roughly 180,000 clones listed, 72% are singletons. CDR3 length: 15 residues. Germline values: CDR1 SGHVS, CDR2 FQNEAQ. The V end was cut by 5 bases, the J end by 1 base, with 14 bases between. The genes are TRBV7-8 and TRBJ1-1; D perhaps matches TRBD1 (5 bases). The sequences come from PBMCs, collected after 24 months of ibrutinib treatment. This clonotype was sampled from a human donor with chronic lymphocytic leukemia. As DNA, the CDR3 is TGTGCCAGCAGCCCCCCCCGGGGGAGGAACACTGAAGCTTTCTTT. As protein: CASSPPRGRNTEAFF.